The present entry profiles one T cell receptor (beta chain) with its context. The antigen it binds to is not known. Base qualities were left out, and no much larger clone turns up one base away. The sample is drawn from a study of vaccination effects on CD4 cells after COVID-19 (dated by TCRdb to between 2021 and 2022). General notes on the study: In the ViraFEST assay, PBMC were stimulated with viral peptide pools, and TCR sequencing was then used to find antigen-specific CD4+ T cell clonotypes based on their expansion. Two doses of either the BNT162b2 or the mRNA-1273 mRNA SARS-CoV-2 vaccine were administered to participants. Some 2 million PBMC per well were cultured in IMDM with around 5% human AB serum, 10 IU/ml IL-2 and gentamicin, plus 10 ug/ml peptides. SARS-CoV-2 spike-specific CD4+ TCR repertoires from before and after mRNA vaccination were compared in COVID-19 convalescent patients and in infection-naive vaccine recipients. The full study included around nine COVID-19 convalescent patients and a few SARS-CoV-2-naive healthy vaccine recipients. Cultures from other donors in the study were sequenced with the Oncomine TCR Beta short-read assay on an Illumina iSeq 100. Study-wide conclusions, independent of this receptor: In healthy vaccine recipients, vaccine-induced clones were almost all SARS-CoV-2 mono-reactive, with only 1 of 255 being cross-reactive with common cold coronaviruses. At late post-vaccination timepoints, both infection-induced and vaccine-induced clones showed marked clonal contraction, consistent with waning T cell responses. The study was limited by a small number of convalescent patients, and early post-infection timepoints were lacking.

The CDR3 runs 15 residues from the cysteine to the phenylalanine. This entry keeps only the CDR3 DNA: 45 bases, framed from base 1. Deletion took 0 bases off V and 1 base off J, with a span of 9 bases between the germline ends. The germline V gene (reference sequence) supplies CDR1 LGHDT and CDR2 YNNKEL. After around 10 days of culture, CD4+ T cells were isolated with the EasySep CD4+ T cell isolation kit. None of the healthy vaccine recipients had a prior SARS-CoV-2 infection, which was confirmed by nucleocapsid antibody tests that came back negative both before and after vaccination. Half of the culture medium was replaced with fresh IL-2-containing medium on days 3 and 7. Unless noted otherwise, every peptide stimulation condition was grown in triplicate wells. PBMC were separated from whole blood using Ficoll-Paque Plus gradient centrifugation and were then either cryopreserved at -140C or used fresh. Genomic DNA was extracted from cultured CD4+ T cells with the QIAamp micro DNA kit.

Libraries came from the immunoSEQ multiplex PCR assay. DNA from the cultured, isolated CD4+ T cells was subjected to TCR beta CDR3 sequencing. The study's own analysis went as follows. The analysis removed non-productive TCR sequences, trimmed reads to the CDR3 region, and retained only CDR3s that were 7 or more amino acids long. Antigen-specific clonotypes were identified with the MANAFEST web app by comparing expansion in peptide wells against reference cultures. For clones to be considered positive, expansion at FDR<0.05 versus reference and all other wells, an odds ratio above 5, and a frequency above 0.1% in two replicate wells were required. Clonotypes significantly expanded in SARS-CoV-2 spike wells and in at least one common cold coronavirus spike condition were defined as cross-reactive. CDR3 similarity was assessed by Levenshtein distance using the stringdist R package, and unrooted trees were constructed with ape in R 3.6.1. The table was pulled from immuneACCESS by TCRdb, which kept in-frame rearrangements only. Such tables lose some clones; where checked, under half of the loss comes from unresolved V genes, and the rest has no known cause. V and J calls and clone size are as listed in that table; D and trimming were resolved from the DNA. Counted in this sample were more than 35,000 clones; 55% to 80% of them appeared once. The ten largest account for just over 4% of the sample.

The sequencing used CD4+ T cells from PBMCs cultured without peptide, collected before COVID-19 vaccination. This chain is built from TRBV3-1 (or the pseudogene TRBV3-2) and TRBJ1-1, and TRBD1 may be the D gene, going by 5 matching bases. The receptor was isolated from a human donor who received a COVID-19 vaccine. For the CDR3, the sequence is CASSQEGTWNTEAFF. The DNA is as follows: TGTGCCAGCAGCCAAGAGGGGACCTGGAACACTGAAGCTTTCTTT.